The 10 T cell receptor beta chains in this list originate from one sample, sequenced in a study of blood T cell repertoires in COVID-19. This table comes from immunoSEQ multiplex PCR, and its TCRdb copy is limited to in-frame clones, with some not included. The sample has over 100,000 clones; approximately 80% are singletons. The specimen sequenced was peripheral blood. These receptors all stem from an older woman with active or convalescent COVID-19.

The chain joins TRBV7-8 to TRBJ2-1; perhaps TRBD1 as D (5 bases). The CDR3 is 13 amino acids. V was shortened by 5 bases and J by 5 bases, with 10 bases between the two germline ends. The germline CDR1 and CDR2 sequences are SGHVS and FQNEAQ. The CDR3 protein is CASSLDSDNEQFF. DNA of the CDR3: TGTGCCAGCAGCCTCGACAGTGACAATGAGCAGTTCTTC.

V usage is TRBV5-4 and J usage is TRBJ2-2; 7 bases fit TRBD1. The germline gives CDR1 SGHNT, CDR2 YYREEE (reference sequence). V was clipped by 0 bases and J by 1 base; unmatched bases: 0. The CDR3 loop spans 15 amino acids. The DNA for the CDR3 is TGTGCCAGCAGCTTGGACAGGGGGAACACCGGGGAGCTGTTTTTT. This translates into CASSLDRGNTGELFF.

The chain carries TRBV15 and TRBJ2-2; TRBD2 agrees at 9 bases. V gave up 5 bases and J gave up 5 bases; unmatched junction bases: 6. This CDR3 is 15 amino acids long. The germline CDR1 and CDR2 sequences are LNHNV and YYDKDF (reference sequence). CDR3 amino acids: CATSRGGVGTGELFF. CDR3 nucleotides: TGTGCCACCAGCCGCGGGGGGGTTGGAACCGGGGAGCTGTTTTTT.

This sequence joins TRBV25-1 and TRBJ1-1; TRBD1 is a possible D gene (5 bases). Germline V gene lookup returns CDR1 MGHDK and CDR2 SYGVNS. This CDR3 is built from 13 residues. V lost 1 base, J lost 5 bases, and 8 bases lay in between. CDR3 DNA sequence: TGTGCCAGCAGTGAATGGGGCAGGACTGAAGCTTTCTTT. This sequence encodes CASSEWGRTEAFF. Filled out from reference TRBV25-1 and TRBJ1-1, the complete variable domain reads EADIYQTPRYLVIGTGKKITLECSQTMGHDKMYWYQQDPGMELHLIHYSYGVNSTEKGDLSSESTVSRIRTEHFPLTLESARPSHTSQYLCASSEWGRTEAFFGQGTRLTVV.

The rearrangement joins TRBV6-6 to TRBJ2-7; 8 positions match TRBD2. Germline CDR1 is MNHNY and CDR2 is SVGAGI (reference sequence). Losses at the gene ends were 6 bases for V and 3 bases for J; bases not matched to a gene: 7. The CDR3 sequence is 14 residues long. CDR3 sequence (DNA): TGTGCCAGCAGCCTGGCGAGCGGGAGCTACGAGCAGTACTTC. Translating it yields CASSLASGSYEQYF.

The J gene is TRBJ1-2, the V gene TRBV7-3; 8 bases agree with TRBD1. CDR3 length equals 14 residues. CDR1 is SGHTA, CDR2 FQGTGA, per germline. V lost 5 bases to trimming and J lost 8 bases; unmatched junction nucleotides: 10. The CDR3 here is CASSLQGGGSGYTF. The CDR3 DNA sequence: TGTGCCAGCAGCCTACAGGGGGGAGGGTCGGGCTACACCTTC.

The chain joins TRBV28 to TRBJ1-6; D perhaps matches TRBD1 (6 bases). The V end lost 4 bases, the J end lost 10 bases, and 14 bases lay between the germline ends. There are 14 residues in the CDR3. CDR1 and CDR2 from the germline V gene are MDHEN and SYDVKM. The CDR3 spells CASSSDRYHSPLHF. The CDR3 DNA reads TGTGCCAGCAGTTCCGACAGGTACCACTCACCCCTCCACTTT. Full variable domain (outside the CDR3, taken from reference TRBV28 and TRBJ1-6): DVKVTQSSRYLVKRTGEKVFLECVQDMDHENMFWYRQDPGLGLRLIYFSYDVKMKEKGDIPEGYSVSREKKERFSLILESASTNQTSMYLCASSSDRYHSPLHFGNGTRLTVT.

The V gene is TRBV10-3, the J gene TRBJ2-2, with D possibly TRBD2 on 5 matching bases. Germline values: CDR1 ENHRY, CDR2 SYGVKD. The CDR3 has 14 amino acids. Trimming stripped 7 bases from V and 2 bases from J, with 11 bases between. The CDR3 sequence is CAINPGFNTGELFF. The CDR3 DNA follows: TGTGCCATCAATCCGGGATTTAACACCGGGGAGCTGTTTTTT.

The rearrangement links TRBV30 to TRBJ2-7; 8 positions match TRBD1. This CDR3 spans 13 amino acids. The ends lost 5 bases at V and 0 bases at J; junction bases unmatched: 3. CDR1 and CDR2 (germline): GTSNPN, SVGIG (reference sequence). CDR3 sequence: CAWDRGSSYEQYF. CDR3 DNA: TGTGCCTGGGACAGGGGCAGCTCCTACGAGCAGTACTTC.

This clone came up once. The chain carries TRBV28 and TRBJ1-5; 9 bases agree with TRBD1. CDR1 and CDR2 from the germline V gene are MDHEN and SYDVKM. The CDR3 runs to 16 residues. The junction had 7 bases not matched to a gene; V was cut back by 4 bases and J by 3 bases. The CDR3: CASSSLRTGVNQPQHF. Here the CDR3 DNA reads TGTGCCAGCAGTTCTCTCCGGACAGGGGTCAATCAGCCCCAGCATTTT.